This T cell receptor beta chain was found in a study of blood T cell repertoires in COVID-19. Looking at the study overall: Samples representing acute and convalescent COVID-19 were sourced from the United States, Italy and Spain. T cells, B-cell-depleted T cells, or PBMCs supplied cDNA or gDNA.

Unmatched junction bases numbered 5, after V lost 5 bases and J lost 14 bases. This CDR3 is 12 amino acids long. Germline V lookup: CDR1 SEHNR, CDR2 FQNEAQ (reference sequence). This clone has ten or more counts. The data were produced by immunoSEQ multiplex PCR, yet TCRdb's version contains in-frame clones alone and is incomplete. The table shows around 68,000 clones, with 89% occurring only once. The sequence was collected from a man aged 50 to 60 with active COVID-19. The chain carries TRBV7-9 and TRBJ1-4; 10 nucleotides match TRBD1. Sequenced: peripheral blood. The CDR3 reads CASSGQGGPLFF. For the CDR3, the DNA is TGTGCCAGCAGCGGACAGGGGGGCCCCCTGTTTTTT.